The sample holds a few counts of the clone carrying this T cell receptor (beta chain). What it recognizes is unknown. Sequenced material consisted of expressed TCRB transcripts (all of the isolated RNA was reverse transcribed). The table came from immunoSEQ multiplex PCR; TCRdb's copy has only in-frame clones and leaves some out. Found here are 25,000 to 30,000 clones, 65% of them singletons; the top ten hold less than 3%. The source of the sample is a study of beta chain features in type 1 diabetes. The junction had 4 bases not matched to a gene; V was cut back by 1 base and J by 1 base. Germline loops: CDR1 SGHTA, CDR2 FQGNSA. This CDR3 is built from 16 residues. Study-level points and caveats: In comparison with healthy donors, patients had naive, central memory and Treg TCRB repertoires that appeared more similar. The study found moderately but significantly shorter TCRB CDR3s in all four CD4+ subsets of Type 1 diabetes patients.

The sequence was collected from a woman in her 30s with type 1 diabetes. The sequenced sample was Tregs from blood. The rearrangement joins TRBV7-2 to TRBJ1-3, with 7 bases fitting TRBD1. In DNA form, the CDR3 reads TGTGCCAGCAGCTTAGGAAGGGGGCAATCTGGAAACACCATATATTTT. Its protein product is CASSLGRGQSGNTIYF.